What follows describes a single TCR beta chain. Its antigen is unknown. The sample belongs to a study of T-cell memory formation after mild COVID-19. Study-wide findings and caveats: Day 37-peaking second-wave clones had unconfirmed SARS-CoV-2 specificity.

TCRdb passed the 5' RACE reads through MiXCR, listing each CDR3 protein once. The sample has roughly 400,000 distinct CDR3 sequences, about a sixth seen once; the top ten hold approximately 21%. V was shortened by 5 bases and J by 3 bases, with 11 bases between the two germline ends. The CDR3 covers 15 residues. The receptor comes from a man younger than 30 who had mild COVID-19 (a few samples of this study predate the infection). Cell type and time point are not known. This chain joins TRBV12-3 or TRBV12-4 and TRBJ2-6; D perhaps matches TRBD1 (5 bases). Sequenced sample: PBMCs or a T cell subset sorted from them (not recorded which). The CDR3 DNA follows: TGTGCCAGCAGTCCCCAGGGTCTTGGGGCCAACGTCCTGACTTTC. Translated, it gives CASSPQGLGANVLTF.